The clone carrying this TCR beta chain has just one count. The record originates from a study of blood T cell repertoires in COVID-19. Method: immunoSEQ multiplex PCR; TCRdb's copy keeps in-frame clones and lacks some. The sample comprises around 77,000 clones, around 84% of which are singletons, and approximately 11% rests with the top ten. CDR1 is GTSNPN and CDR2 is SVGIG in the germline V gene (reference sequence). The CDR3 has 12 amino acids. V was shortened by 3 bases and J by 2 bases, with 7 bases between the two germline ends. The chain combines TRBV30 with TRBJ1-1; D call uncertain. The sequencing sample was made of peripheral blood. The sequence came from a man between 65 and 79 years old with active or convalescent COVID-19. CDR3 residues: CAWRAENTEAFF. CDR3 bases: TGTGCCTGGAGGGCGGAAAACACTGAAGCTTTCTTT.